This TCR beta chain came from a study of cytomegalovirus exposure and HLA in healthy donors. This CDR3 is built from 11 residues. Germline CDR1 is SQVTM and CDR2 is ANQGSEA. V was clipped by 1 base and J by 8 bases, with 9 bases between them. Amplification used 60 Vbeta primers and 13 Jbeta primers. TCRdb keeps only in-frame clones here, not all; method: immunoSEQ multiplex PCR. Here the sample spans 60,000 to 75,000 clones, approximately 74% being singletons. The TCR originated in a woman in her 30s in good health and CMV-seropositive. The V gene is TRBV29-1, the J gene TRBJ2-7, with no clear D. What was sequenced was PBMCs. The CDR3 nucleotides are TGCAGCGTTGAAGGGCAATTCAAGCAGTACTTC. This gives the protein CSVEGQFKQYF.